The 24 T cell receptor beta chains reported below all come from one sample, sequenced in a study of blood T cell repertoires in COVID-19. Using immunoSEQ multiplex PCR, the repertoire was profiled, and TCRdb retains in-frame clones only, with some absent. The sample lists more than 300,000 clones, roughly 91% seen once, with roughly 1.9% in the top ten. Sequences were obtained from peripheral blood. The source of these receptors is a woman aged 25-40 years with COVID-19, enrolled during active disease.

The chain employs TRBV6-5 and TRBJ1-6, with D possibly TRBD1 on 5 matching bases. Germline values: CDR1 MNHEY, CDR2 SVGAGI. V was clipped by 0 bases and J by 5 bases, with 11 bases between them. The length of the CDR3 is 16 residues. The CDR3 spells CASSYSQGWNNSPLHF. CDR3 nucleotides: TGTGCCAGCAGTTACTCGCAGGGATGGAATAATTCACCCCTCCACTTT.

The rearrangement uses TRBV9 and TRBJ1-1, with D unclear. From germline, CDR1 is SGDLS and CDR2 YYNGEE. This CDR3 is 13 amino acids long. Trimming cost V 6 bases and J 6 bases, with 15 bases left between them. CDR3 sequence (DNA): TGTGCCAGCACCTCATCCGAGAGCGCTGAAGCTTTCTTT. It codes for CASTSSESAEAFF. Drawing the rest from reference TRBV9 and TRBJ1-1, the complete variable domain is DSGVTQTPKHLITATGQRVTLRCSPRSGDLSVYWYQQSLDQGLQFLIQYYNGEERAKGNILERFSAQQFPDLHSELNLSSLELGDSALYFCASTSSESAEAFFGQGTRLTVV.

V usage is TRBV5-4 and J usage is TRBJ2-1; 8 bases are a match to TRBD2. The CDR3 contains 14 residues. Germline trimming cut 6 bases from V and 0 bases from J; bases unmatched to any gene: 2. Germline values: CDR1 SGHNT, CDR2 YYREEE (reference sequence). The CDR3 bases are TGTGCCAGCACCCGGGGGGGCTCCTACAATGAGCAGTTCTTC. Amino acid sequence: CASTRGGSYNEQFF.

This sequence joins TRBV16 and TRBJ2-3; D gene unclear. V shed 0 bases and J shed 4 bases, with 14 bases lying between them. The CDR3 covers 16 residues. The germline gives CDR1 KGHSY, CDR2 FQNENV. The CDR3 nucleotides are TGTGCCAGCAGCCAATCTGGAGCCAAGGTCTCAGATACGCAGTATTTT. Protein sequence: CASSQSGAKVSDTQYF.

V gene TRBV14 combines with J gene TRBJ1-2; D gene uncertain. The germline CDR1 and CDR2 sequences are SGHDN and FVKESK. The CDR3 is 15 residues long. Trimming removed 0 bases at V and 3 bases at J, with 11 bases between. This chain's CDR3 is CASSQDLYGDYGYTF. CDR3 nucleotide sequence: TGTGCCAGCAGCCAAGACCTATATGGAGACTATGGCTACACCTTC. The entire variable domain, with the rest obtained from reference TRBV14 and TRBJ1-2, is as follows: EAGVTQFPSHSVIEKGQTVTLRCDPISGHDNLYWYRRVMGKEIKFLLHFVKESKQDESGMPNNRFLAERTGGTYSTLKVQPAELEDSGVYFCASSQDLYGDYGYTFGSGTRLTVV.

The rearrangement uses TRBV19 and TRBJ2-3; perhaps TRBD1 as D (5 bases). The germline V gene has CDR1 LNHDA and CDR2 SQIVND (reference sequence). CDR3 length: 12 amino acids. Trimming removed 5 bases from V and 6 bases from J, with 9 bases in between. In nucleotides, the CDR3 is TGTGCCAGTAGTCCTAGACAGGATACGCAGTATTTT. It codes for CASSPRQDTQYF.

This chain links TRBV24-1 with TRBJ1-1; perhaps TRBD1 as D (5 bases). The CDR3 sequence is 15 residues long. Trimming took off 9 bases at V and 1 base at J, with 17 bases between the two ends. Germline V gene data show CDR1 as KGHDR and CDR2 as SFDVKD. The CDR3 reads CATDFGGPKNTEAFF. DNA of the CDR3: TGTGCCACCGACTTCGGGGGACCCAAGAACACTGAAGCTTTCTTT.

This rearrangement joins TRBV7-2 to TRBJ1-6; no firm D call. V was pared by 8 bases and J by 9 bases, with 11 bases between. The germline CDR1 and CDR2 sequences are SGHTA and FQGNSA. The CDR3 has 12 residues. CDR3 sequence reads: CASGTGISPLHF. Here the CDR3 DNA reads TGTGCCAGCGGCACCGGGATTTCACCCCTCCACTTT.

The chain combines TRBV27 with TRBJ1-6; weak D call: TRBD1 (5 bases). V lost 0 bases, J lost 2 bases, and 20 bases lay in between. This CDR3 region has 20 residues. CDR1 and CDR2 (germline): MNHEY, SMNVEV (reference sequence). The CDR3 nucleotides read TGTGCCAGCAGTTTATCAAGGGGAGGGAGTGGGATCACCTATAATTCACCCCTCCACTTT. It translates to CASSLSRGGSGITYNSPLHF.

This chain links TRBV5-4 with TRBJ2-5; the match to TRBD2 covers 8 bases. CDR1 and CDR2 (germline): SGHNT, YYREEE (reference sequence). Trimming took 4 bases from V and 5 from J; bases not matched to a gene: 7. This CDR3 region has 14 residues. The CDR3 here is CASSRAGGMETQYF. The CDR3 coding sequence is TGTGCCAGCAGCCGGGCGGGGGGCATGGAGACCCAGTACTTC.

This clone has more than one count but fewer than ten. The DNA for the CDR3 is TGCGCCAGCAGCCGTTTCCACAGGGGTGGTGAAAAACTGTTTTTT. Translated, it gives CASSRFHRGGEKLFF. The chain joins TRBV4-3 to TRBJ1-4; TRBD1 aligns across 7 bases. There are 15 residues in the CDR3. The V gene's germline CDR1 is LGHNA and CDR2 YSLEER. Trimming took 4 bases from V and 7 from J; bases not matched to a gene: 9.

CDR3 DNA sequence: TGTGCCAGCAGCCCGACAGGAAGATGGGAGACCCAGTACTTC. It codes for CASSPTGRWETQYF. The genes are TRBV5-7 and TRBJ2-5, with D possibly matching TRBD1 (6 bases). TRBV5-7 is marked as an open reading frame, function uncertain. V shed 4 bases and J shed 5 bases, with 15 bases lying between them. The CDR3 is 14 amino acids.

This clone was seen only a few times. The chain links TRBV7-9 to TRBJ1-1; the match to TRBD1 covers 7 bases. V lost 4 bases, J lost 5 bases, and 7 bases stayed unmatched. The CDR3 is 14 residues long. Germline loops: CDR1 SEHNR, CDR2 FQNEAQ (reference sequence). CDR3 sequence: CASSSQGDRTEAFF. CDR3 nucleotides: TGTGCCAGCAGCTCCCAGGGGGATAGGACTGAAGCTTTCTTT. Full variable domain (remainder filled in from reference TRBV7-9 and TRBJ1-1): DTGVSQNPRHKITKRGQNVTFRCDPISEHNRLYWYRQTLGQGPEFLTYFQNEAQLEKSRLLSDRFSAERPKGSFSTLEIQRTEQGDSAMYLCASSSQGDRTEAFFGQGTRLTVV.

The CDR3 coding sequence is TGTGCCAGCAGCCTTCAAGGGGAATCACCCCTCCACTTT. Translation gives CASSLQGESPLHF. The genes are TRBV3-1 (or the pseudogene TRBV3-2) and TRBJ1-6; possible D gene TRBD1, 5 bases. The V gene lost 4 bases and the J gene lost 10 bases, with 11 bases spanning the gap. This CDR3 has 13 residues. Germline lookup yields CDR1 LGHDT and CDR2 YNNKEL (reference sequence).

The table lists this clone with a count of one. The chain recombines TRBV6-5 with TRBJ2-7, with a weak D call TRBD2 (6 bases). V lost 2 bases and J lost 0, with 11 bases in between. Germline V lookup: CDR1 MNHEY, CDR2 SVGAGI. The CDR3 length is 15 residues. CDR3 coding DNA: TGTGCCAGCAGTTACGGGGGGTCCGTCTCCTACGAGCAGTACTTC. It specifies CASSYGGSVSYEQYF.

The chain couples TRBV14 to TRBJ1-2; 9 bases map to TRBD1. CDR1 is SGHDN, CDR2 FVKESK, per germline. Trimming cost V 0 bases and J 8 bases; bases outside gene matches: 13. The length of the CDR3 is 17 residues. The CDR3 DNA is TGTGCCAGCAGCCAAGATTTGGGGCCCACAGGGGGCTGGGGCTACACCTTC. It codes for CASSQDLGPTGGWGYTF.

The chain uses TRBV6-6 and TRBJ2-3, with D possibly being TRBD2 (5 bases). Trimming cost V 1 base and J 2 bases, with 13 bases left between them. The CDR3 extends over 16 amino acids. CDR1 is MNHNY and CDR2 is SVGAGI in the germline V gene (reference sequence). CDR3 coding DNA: TGTGCCAGCAGTTACTTCAGCCGAGGGTCCACAGATACGCAGTATTTT. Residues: CASSYFSRGSTDTQYF.

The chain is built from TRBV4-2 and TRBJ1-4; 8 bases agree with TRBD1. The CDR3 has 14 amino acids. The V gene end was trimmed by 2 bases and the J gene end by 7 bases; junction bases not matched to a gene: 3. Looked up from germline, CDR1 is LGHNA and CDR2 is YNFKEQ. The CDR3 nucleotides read TGTGCCAGCAGCCAAAGAACAGGGGGTGAAAAACTGTTTTTT. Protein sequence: CASSQRTGGEKLFF.

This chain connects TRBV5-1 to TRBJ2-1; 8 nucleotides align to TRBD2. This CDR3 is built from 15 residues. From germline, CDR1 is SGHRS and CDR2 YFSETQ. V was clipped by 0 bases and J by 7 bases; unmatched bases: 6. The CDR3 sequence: CASSLGIAGMNEQFF. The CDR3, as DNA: TGCGCCAGCAGCTTGGGGATAGCGGGGATGAATGAGCAGTTCTTC. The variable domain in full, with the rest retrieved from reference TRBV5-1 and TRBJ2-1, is KAGVTQTPRYLIKTRGQQVTLSCSPISGHRSVSWYQQTPGQGLQFLFEYFSETQRNKGNFPGRFSGRQFSNSRSEMNVSTLELGDSALYLCASSLGIAGMNEQFFGPGTRLTVL.

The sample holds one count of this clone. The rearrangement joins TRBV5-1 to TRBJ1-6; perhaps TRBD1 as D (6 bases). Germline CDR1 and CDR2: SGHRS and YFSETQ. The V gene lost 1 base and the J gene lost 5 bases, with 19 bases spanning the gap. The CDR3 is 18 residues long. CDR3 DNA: TGCGCCAGCAGCTTGCAACCGAACCGGGACATAAATAATTCACCCCTCCACTTT. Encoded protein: CASSLQPNRDINNSPLHF.

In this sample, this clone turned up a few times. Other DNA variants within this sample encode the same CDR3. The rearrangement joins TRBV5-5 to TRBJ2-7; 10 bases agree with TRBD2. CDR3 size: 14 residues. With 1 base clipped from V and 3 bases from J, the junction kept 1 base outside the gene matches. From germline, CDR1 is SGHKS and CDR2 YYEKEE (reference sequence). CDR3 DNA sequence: TGTGCCAGCAGCTTGCTAGCGGGGGTCTACGAGCAGTACTTC. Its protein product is CASSLLAGVYEQYF.

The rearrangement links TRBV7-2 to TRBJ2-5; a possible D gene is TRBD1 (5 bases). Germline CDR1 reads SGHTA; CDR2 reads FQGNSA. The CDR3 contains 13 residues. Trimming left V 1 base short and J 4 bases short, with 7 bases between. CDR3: CASSLEGAETQYF. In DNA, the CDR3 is TGTGCCAGCAGCTTAGAAGGGGCAGAGACCCAGTACTTC.

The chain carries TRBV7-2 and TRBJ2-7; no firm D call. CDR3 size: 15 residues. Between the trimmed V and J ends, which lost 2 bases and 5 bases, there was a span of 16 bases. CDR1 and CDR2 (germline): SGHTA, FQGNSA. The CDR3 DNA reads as TGTGCCAGCAGCTTAACCGTAGGCCGGCAGGACGAGCAGTACTTC. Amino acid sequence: CASSLTVGRQDEQYF.

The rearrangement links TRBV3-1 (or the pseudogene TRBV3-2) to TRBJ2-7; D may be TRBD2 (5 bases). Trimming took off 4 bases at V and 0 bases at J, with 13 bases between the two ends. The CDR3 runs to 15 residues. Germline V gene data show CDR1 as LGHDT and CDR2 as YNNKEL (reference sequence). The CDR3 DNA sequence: TGTGCCAGCAGCCCACCCTTCAGCGGCTCCTACGAGCAGTACTTC. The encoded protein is CASSPPFSGSYEQYF.